The rows below give T cell receptor beta chains drawn from one sample of a study of T cell responses to AZD1222 COVID-19 vaccine. Profiled with immunoSEQ multiplex PCR; TCRdb holds only in-frame clones, not every one. The table has some 96,000 clones, approximately 87% seen once; the top ten hold about 15%. Material: peripheral blood, obtained on day 0 of AZD1222 vaccination. These receptors were taken from an adult in good health. The CDR3 runs from the conserved cysteine through the conserved F or W. The order of the fields is V gene, J gene, CDR3 protein.

>TRBV10-3|TRBJ1-3
CAISEGGNSGNTIYF
>TRBV18|TRBJ1-1
CASSPFGVEGTEAFF
>TRBV9|TRBJ2-1
CASSVRQYYNEQFF
>TRBV12-5|TRBJ2-7
CASGLRSRNEQYF
>TRBV11-2|TRBJ1-2
CASRKTGTAGGGYTF
>TRBV19|TRBJ1-1
CASSIAGVRSEAFF
>TRBV3-1/TRBV3-2|TRBJ1-5
CASSQDGTGSQPQHF
>TRBV18|TRBJ2-7
CASSPTRGSLYEQYF
>TRBV7-9|TRBJ2-1
CASSLEGQGSGFF
>TRBV6-2/TRBV6-3|TRBJ1-5
CASSYSSAFDRGINQPQHF
>TRBV27|TRBJ2-1
CASSTPGASGEQFF
>TRBV12-2|TRBJ2-7
CASRLDRGGTSYEQYF
>TRBV25-1|TRBJ2-7
CASSEPAGTGGPGEQYF
>TRBV28|TRBJ2-7
CASTPSGGVYEQYF
>TRBV12-3/TRBV12-4|TRBJ1-1
CASNSNTEAFF
>TRBV9|TRBJ1-3
CASSVGVTGTSGNTIYF
>TRBV19|TRBJ1-2
CASSDTGTGMYGYTF
>TRBV7-2|TRBJ2-1
CASSLTSGVVSEQFF
>TRBV19|TRBJ2-2
CASSTRRPGGTGELFF
>TRBV14|TRBJ1-4
CASSQEPPEKLFF
>TRBV16|TRBJ1-1
CASSQLARVNTEAFF
>TRBV11-1|TRBJ1-1
CASSKGQPGTEAFF
>TRBV27|TRBJ1-1
CASSPRSMNTEAFF
>TRBV6-5|TRBJ1-4
CASSRGQMNEKLFF
>TRBV6-6|TRBJ2-1
CASTSLNEQFF
>TRBV5-1|TRBJ2-5
CASSLGSEWETQYF
>TRBV7-9|TRBJ1-4
CASSLEGGATNEKLFF
>TRBV24-1|TRBJ1-1
CATSPAGNQNTEAFF
>TRBV11-3|TRBJ1-2
CASSLDRGAGYTF
>TRBV10-3|TRBJ1-2
CAISTGRGNGYTF
>TRBV5-6|TRBJ1-3
CASSLWGSGNTIYF
>TRBV2|TRBJ2-7
CASSEGEKQYF
>TRBV6-4|TRBJ1-2
CASSADTGRGYTF
>TRBV3-1/TRBV3-2|TRBJ2-2
CASSQVGGAAGELFF
>TRBV28|TRBJ2-1
CASSSTLDGYEQFF
>TRBV2|TRBJ1-3
CASRDGGGNTIYF
>TRBV24-1|TRBJ1-3
CATSDPTGNTIYF
>TRBV11-2|TRBJ1-2
CASSLSPLENYGYTF
>TRBV11-3|TRBJ1-1
CASSLQGATNTEAFF
>TRBV3-1/TRBV3-2|TRBJ2-1
CASRAGTGENNEQFF
>TRBV19|TRBJ1-1
CASSPSRGVTEAFF
>TRBV5-1|TRBJ1-2
CASSLSGGMNYGYTF
>TRBV11-3|TRBJ2-1
CASSLRSGSAYNEQFF
>TRBV5-1|TRBJ2-5
CASSLRLAGGSQETQYF
>TRBV5-1|TRBJ2-3
CASSLELAGVNTQYF
>TRBV25-1|TRBJ1-1
CASSELTGGTEAFF
>TRBV6-5|TRBJ2-7
CATYDRERDYEQYF
>TRBV19|TRBJ1-2
CASSPQGFYGYTF
>TRBV5-1|TRBJ2-7
CASSSSALVYEQYF
>TRBV20-1|TRBJ1-4
CSASDGGGSEFEKLFF
>TRBV18|TRBJ2-1
CASSGGTGGYEQFF
>TRBV5-1|TRBJ1-2
CASSLTGGGYGYTF
>TRBV5-4|TRBJ2-5
CASSSAETIGRGTQYF
>TRBV2|TRBJ2-1
CASREDQRSDEQFF